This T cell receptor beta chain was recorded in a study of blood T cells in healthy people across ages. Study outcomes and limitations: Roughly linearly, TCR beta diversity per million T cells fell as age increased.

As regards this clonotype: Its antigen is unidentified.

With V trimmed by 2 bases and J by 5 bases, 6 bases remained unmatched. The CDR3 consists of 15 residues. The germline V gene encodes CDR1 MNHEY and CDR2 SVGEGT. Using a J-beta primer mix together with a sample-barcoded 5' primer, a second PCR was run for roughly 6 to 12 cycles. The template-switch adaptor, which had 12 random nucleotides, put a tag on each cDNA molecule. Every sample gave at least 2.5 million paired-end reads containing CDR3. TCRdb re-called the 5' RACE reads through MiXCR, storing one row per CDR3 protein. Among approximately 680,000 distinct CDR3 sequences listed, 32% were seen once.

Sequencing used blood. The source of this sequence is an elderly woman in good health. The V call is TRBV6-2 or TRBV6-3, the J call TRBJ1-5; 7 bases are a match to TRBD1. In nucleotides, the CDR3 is TGTGCCAGCAGTTACGGGACAGTAGTTCATCAGCCCCAGCATTTT. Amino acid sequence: CASSYGTVVHQPQHF.